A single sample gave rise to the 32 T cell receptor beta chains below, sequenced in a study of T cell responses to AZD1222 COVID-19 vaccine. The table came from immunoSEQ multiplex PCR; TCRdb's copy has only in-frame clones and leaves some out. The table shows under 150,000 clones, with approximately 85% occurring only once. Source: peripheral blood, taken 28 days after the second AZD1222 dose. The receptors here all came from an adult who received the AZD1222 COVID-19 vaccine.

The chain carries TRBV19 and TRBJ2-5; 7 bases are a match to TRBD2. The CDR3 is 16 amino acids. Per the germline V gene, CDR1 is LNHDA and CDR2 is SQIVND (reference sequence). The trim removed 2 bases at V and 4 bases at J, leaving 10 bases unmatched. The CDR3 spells CASSISGGGPGETQYF. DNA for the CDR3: TGTGCCAGTAGTATATCGGGGGGAGGGCCGGGAGAGACCCAGTACTTC.

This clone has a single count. CDR3 nucleotide sequence: TGTGCCAGTACAAGGGGGGATACGAACACTGAAGCTTTCTTT. Translation gives CASTRGDTNTEAFF. The rearrangement uses TRBV19 and TRBJ1-1; maybe TRBD1 (6 bases). The germline V gene encodes CDR1 LNHDA and CDR2 SQIVND (reference sequence). There are 14 residues in the CDR3. V lost 7 bases and J lost 1, with 13 bases in between. Together with reference TRBV19 and TRBJ1-1, the CDR3 gives the full variable domain: DGGITQSPKYLFRKEGQNVTLSCEQNLNHDAMYWYRQDPGQGLRLIYYSQIVNDFQKGDIAEGYSVSREKKESFPLTVTSAQKNPTAFYLCASTRGDTNTEAFFGQGTRLTVV.

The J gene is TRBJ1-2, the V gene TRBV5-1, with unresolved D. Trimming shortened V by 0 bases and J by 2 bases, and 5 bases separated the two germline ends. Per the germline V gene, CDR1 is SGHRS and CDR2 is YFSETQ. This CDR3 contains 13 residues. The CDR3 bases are TGCGCCAGCAGCTTGGGGCCAAACTATGGCTACACCTTC. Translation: CASSLGPNYGYTF.

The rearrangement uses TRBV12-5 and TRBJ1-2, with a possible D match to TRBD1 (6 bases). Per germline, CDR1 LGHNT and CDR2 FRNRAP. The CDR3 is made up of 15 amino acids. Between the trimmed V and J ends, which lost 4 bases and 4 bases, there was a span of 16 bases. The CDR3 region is CASGYGGRGGYGYTF. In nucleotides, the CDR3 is TGTGCTAGTGGTTATGGGGGGCGCGGTGGCTATGGCTACACCTTC.

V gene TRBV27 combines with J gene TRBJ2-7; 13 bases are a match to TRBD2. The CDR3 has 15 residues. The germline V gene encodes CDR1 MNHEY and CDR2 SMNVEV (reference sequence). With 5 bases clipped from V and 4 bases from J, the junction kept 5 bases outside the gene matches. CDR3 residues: CASSPRTSGRYEQYF. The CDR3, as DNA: TGTGCCAGCAGTCCTCGGACTAGCGGGAGATACGAGCAGTACTTC.

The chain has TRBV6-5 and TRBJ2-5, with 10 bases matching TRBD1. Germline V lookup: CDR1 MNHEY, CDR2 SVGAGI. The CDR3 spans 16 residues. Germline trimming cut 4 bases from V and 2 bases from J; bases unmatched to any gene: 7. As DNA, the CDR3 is TGTGCCAGCAGTTCTCCCGGGACAGGGGATCAAGAGACCCAGTACTTC. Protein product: CASSSPGTGDQETQYF.

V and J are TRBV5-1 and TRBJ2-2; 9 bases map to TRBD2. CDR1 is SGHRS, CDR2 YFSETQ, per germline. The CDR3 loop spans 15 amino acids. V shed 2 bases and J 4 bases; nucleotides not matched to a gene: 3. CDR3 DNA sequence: TGCGCCAGCAGCTTAAGGCGGGAGGGCACCGGGGAGCTGTTTTTT. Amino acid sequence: CASSLRREGTGELFF.

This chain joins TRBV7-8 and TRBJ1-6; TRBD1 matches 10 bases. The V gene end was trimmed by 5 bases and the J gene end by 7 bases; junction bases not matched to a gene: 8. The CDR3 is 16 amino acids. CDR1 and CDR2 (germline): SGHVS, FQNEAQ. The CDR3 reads CASSAPGDRGNSPLHF. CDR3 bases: TGTGCCAGCAGCGCACCCGGGGACAGGGGCAATTCACCCCTCCACTTT.

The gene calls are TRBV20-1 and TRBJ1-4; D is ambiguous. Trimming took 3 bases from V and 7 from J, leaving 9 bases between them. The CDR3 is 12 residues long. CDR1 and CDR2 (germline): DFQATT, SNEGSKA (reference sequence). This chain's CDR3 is CSASPRAEKLFF. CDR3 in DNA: TGCAGTGCTAGTCCTCGGGCTGAAAAACTGTTTTTT.

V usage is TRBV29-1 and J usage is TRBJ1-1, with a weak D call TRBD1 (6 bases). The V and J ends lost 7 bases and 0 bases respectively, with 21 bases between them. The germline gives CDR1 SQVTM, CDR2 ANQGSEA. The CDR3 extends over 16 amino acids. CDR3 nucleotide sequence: TGCAGCGCCCAAGCGGGGGGCGGTAGCCTGAACACTGAAGCTTTCTTT. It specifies CSAQAGGGSLNTEAFF.

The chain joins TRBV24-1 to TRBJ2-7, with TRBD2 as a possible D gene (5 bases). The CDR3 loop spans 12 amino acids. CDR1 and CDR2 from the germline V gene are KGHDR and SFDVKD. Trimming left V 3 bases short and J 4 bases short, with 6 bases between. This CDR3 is CATSDREYEQYF. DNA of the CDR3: TGTGCCACCAGTGATAGGGAGTACGAGCAGTACTTC.

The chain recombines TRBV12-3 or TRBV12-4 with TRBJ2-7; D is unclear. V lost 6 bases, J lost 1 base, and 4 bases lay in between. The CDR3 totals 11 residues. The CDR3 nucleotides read TGTGCCAGCAGCCAATCCTACGAGCAGTACTTC. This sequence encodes CASSQSYEQYF.

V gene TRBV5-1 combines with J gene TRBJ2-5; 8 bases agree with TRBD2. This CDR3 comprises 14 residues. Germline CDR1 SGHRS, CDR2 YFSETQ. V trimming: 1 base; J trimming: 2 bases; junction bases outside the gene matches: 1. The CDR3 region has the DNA TGCGCCAGCAGCTTGTTAGCGGGACAAGAGACCCAGTACTTC. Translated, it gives CASSLLAGQETQYF. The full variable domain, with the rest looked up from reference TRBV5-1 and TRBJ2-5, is KAGVTQTPRYLIKTRGQQVTLSCSPISGHRSVSWYQQTPGQGLQFLFEYFSETQRNKGNFPGRFSGRQFSNSRSEMNVSTLELGDSALYLCASSLLAGQETQYFGPGTRLLVL.

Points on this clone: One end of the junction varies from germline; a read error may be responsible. DNA for the CDR3: TGTGCCAGCAGCGTAGACAGGAGCCACACCGGGGAGCTGTTTTTT. This sequence encodes CASSVDRSHTGELFF. This chain joins TRBV11-2 and TRBJ2-2; D is perhaps TRBD1 (6 bases). The CDR3 covers 15 residues. Per germline, CDR1 SGHAT and CDR2 FQNNGV.

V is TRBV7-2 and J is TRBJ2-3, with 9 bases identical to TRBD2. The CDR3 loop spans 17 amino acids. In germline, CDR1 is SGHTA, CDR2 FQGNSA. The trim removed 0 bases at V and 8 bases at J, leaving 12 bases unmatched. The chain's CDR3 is CASSLAYAGGKSGTQYF. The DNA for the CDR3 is TGTGCCAGCAGCTTAGCGTATGCGGGGGGGAAATCGGGTACGCAGTATTTT.

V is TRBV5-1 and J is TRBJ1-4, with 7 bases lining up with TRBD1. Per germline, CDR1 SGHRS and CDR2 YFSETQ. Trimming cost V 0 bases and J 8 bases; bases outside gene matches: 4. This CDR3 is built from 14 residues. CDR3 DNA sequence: TGCGCCAGCAGCTTGGTGGGGACAGACGAAAAACTGTTTTTT. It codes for CASSLVGTDEKLFF. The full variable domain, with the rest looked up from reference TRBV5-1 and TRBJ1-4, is KAGVTQTPRYLIKTRGQQVTLSCSPISGHRSVSWYQQTPGQGLQFLFEYFSETQRNKGNFPGRFSGRQFSNSRSEMNVSTLELGDSALYLCASSLVGTDEKLFFGSGTQLSVL.

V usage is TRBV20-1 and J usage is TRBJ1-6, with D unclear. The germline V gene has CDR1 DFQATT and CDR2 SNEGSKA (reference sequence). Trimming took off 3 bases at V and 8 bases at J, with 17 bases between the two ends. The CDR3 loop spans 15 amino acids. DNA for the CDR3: TGCAGTGCTAGTGGTTCTCGCCGGCGGGATTCACCCCTCCACTTT. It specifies CSASGSRRRDSPLHF.

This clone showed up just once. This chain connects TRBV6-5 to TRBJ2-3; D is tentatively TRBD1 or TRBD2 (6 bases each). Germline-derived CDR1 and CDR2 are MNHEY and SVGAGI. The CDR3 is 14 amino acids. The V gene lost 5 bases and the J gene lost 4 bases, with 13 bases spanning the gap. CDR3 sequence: CASSRDWGPDTQYF. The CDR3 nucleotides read TGTGCCAGCAGTAGGGACTGGGGGCCAGATACGCAGTATTTT.

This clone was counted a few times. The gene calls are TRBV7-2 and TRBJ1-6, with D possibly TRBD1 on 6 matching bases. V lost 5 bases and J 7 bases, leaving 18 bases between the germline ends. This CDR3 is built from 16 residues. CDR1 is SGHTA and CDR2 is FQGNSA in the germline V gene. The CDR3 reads CASSLGGGGSNSPLHF. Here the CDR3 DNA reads TGTGCCAGCAGCCTAGGGGGAGGGGGGTCGAATTCACCCCTCCACTTT.

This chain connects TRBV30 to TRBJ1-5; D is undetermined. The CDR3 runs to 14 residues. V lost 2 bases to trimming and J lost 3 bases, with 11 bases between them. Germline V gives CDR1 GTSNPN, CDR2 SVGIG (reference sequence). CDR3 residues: CAWSPGANNQPQHF. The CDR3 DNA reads TGTGCCTGGAGTCCGGGTGCGAACAATCAGCCCCAGCATTTT.

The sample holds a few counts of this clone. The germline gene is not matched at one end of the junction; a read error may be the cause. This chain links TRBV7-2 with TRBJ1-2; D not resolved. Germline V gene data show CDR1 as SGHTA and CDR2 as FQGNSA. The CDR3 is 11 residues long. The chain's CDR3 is CASSSFSDRLF. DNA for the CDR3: TGTGCCAGCAGCTCATTTTCGGACCGCCTCTTC.

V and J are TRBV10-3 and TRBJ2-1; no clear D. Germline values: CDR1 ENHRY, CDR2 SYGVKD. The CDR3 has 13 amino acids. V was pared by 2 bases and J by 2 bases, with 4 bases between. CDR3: CAISEGTYNEQFF. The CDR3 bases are TGTGCCATCAGTGAGGGGACCTACAATGAGCAGTTCTTC.

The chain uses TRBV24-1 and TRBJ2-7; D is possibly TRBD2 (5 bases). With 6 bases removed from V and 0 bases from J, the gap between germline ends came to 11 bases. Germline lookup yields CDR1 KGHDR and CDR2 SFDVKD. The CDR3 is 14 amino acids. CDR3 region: CATSSGGLSYEQYF. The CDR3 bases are TGTGCCACCAGTAGTGGAGGCCTCTCCTACGAGCAGTACTTC.

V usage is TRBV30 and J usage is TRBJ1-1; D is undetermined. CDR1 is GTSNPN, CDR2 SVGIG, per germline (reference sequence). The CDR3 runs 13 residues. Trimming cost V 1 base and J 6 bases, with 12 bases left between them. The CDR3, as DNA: TGTGCCTGGAGTGGGAAGGGCCCGGCTGAAGCTTTCTTT. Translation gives CAWSGKGPAEAFF. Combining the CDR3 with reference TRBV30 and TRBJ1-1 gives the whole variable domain SQTIHQWPATLVQPVGSPLSLECTVEGTSNPNLYWYRQAAGRGLQLLFYSVGIGQISSEVPQNLSASRPQDRQFILSSKKLLLSDSGFYLCAWSGKGPAEAFFGQGTRLTVV.

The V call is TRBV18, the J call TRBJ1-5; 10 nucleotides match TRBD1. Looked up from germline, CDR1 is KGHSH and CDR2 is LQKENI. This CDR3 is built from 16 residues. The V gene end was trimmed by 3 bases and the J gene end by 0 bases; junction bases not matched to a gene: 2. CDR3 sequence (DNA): TGTGCCAGCTCACCGACAGGGGGCAATAGCAATCAGCCCCAGCATTTT. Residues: CASSPTGGNSNQPQHF.

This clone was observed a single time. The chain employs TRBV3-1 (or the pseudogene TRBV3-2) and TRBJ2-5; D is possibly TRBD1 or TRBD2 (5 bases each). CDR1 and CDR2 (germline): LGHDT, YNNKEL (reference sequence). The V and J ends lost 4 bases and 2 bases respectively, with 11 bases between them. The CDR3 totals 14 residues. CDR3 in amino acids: CASSLGRKQETQYF. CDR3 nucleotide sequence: TGTGCCAGCAGCCTGGGACGGAAACAAGAGACCCAGTACTTC.

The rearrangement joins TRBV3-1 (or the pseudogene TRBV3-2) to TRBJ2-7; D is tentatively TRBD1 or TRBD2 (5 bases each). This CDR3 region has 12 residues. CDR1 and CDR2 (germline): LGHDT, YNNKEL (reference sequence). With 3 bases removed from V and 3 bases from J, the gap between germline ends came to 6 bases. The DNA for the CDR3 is TGTGCCAGCAGCCAGGGGGTCTACGAGCAGTACTTC. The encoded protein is CASSQGVYEQYF.

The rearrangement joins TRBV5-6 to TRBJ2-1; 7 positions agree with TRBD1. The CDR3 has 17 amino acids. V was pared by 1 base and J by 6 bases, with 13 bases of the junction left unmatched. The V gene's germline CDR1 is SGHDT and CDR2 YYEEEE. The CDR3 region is CASSLTVIQGTGNEQFF. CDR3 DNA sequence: TGTGCCAGCAGCTTGACGGTGATACAGGGGACGGGCAATGAGCAGTTCTTC.

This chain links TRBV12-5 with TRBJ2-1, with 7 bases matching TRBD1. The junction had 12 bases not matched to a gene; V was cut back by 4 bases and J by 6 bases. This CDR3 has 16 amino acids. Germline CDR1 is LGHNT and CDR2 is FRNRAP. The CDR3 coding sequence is TGTGCTAGTGGTTCCTCGACAGGGCGAGGTGGCAATGAGCAGTTCTTC. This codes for CASGSSTGRGGNEQFF. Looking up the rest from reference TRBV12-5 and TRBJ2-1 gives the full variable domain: DARVTQTPRHKVTEMGQEVTMRCQPILGHNTVFWYRQTMMQGLELLAYFRNRAPLDDSGMPKDRFSAEMPDATLATLKIQPSEPRDSAVYFCASGSSTGRGGNEQFFGPGTRLTVL.

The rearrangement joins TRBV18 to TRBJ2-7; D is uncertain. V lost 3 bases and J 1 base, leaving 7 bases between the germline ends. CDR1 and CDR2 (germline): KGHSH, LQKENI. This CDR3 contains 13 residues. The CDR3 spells CASSPELSYEQYF. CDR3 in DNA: TGTGCCAGCTCACCGGAACTATCCTACGAGCAGTACTTC.

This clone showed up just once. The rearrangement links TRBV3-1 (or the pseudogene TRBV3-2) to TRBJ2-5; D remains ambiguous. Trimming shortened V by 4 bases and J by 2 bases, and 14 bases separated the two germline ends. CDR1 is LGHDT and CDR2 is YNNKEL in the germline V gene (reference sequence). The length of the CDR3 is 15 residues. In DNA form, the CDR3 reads TGTGCCAGCAGCCCAATATTGGGTGGTCAAGAGACCCAGTACTTC. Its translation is CASSPILGGQETQYF.

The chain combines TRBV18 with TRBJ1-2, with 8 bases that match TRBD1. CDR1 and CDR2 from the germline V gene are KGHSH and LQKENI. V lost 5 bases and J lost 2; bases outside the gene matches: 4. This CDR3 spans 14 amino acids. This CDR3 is CASSKDRVNYGYTF. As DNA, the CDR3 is TGTGCCAGCTCAAAGGACAGGGTGAACTATGGCTACACCTTC. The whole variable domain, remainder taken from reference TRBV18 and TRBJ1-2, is NAGVMQNPRHLVRRRGQEARLRCSPMKGHSHVYWYRQLPEEGLKFMVYLQKENIIDESGMPKERFSAEFPKEGPSILRIQQVVRGDSAAYFCASSKDRVNYGYTFGSGTRLTVV.